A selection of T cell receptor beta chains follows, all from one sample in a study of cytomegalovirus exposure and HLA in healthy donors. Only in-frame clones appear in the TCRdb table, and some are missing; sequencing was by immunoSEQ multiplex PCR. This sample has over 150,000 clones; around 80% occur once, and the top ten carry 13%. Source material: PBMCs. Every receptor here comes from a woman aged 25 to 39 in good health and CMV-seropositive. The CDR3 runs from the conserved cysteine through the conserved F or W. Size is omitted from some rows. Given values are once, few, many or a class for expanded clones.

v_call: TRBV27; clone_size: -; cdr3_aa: CASSLGRGGAQHF
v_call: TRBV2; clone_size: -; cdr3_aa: CASSEPRTGQETQYF
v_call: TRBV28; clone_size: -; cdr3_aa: CASIPGQGYTEAFF
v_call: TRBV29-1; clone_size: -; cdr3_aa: CSVQGTGGLRREAFF
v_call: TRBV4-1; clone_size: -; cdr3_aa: CASSEDNLHWDRNTIYF
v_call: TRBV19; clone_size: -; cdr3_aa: CASRQTTEAFF
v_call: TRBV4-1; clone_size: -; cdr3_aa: CASSQDRGGGGDGYTF
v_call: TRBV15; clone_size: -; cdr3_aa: CATSRAGNSGNTIYF
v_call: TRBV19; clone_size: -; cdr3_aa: CASSTSRTGGYGYTF
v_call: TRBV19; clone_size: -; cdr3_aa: CASSILEGANQPQHF
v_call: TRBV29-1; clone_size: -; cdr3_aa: CSVVGLAGGFPADTQYF
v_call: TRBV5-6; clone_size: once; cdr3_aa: CASSLLRDLSNQPQHF
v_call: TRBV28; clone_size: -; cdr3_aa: CASSLGGRRTGELFF
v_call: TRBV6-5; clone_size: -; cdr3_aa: CASSSSRQGPQAFF
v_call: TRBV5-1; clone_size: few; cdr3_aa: CASSPDSGFQETQYF
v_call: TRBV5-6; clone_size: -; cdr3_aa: CATQRAGTDTQYF
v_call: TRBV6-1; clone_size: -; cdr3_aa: CASREQALSYEQYF
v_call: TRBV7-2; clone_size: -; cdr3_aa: CASSLRGRIYEQYF
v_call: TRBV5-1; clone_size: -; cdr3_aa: CASSLEGGYTF
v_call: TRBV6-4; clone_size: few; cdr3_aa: CASSARESTEAFF
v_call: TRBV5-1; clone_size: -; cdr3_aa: CASSLSGAYEQYF
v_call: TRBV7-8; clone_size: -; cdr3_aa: CASSPRANAGYGYTF
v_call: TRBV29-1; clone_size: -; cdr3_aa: CSVEPGATEAFF
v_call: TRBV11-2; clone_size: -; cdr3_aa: CASTPLGHDYGYTF
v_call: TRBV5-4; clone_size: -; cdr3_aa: CASSFGSGDQPQHF
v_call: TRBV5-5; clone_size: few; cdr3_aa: CASSSGTSSLHEQFF
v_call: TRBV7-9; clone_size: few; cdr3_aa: CASSSTATGVNTEAFF
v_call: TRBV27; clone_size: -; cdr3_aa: CASSLRRQETQYF
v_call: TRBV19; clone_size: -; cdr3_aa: CASSSFGGYTF
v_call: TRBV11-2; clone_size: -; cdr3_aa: CASSPASEAFF
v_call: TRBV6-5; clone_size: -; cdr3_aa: CASSSRQGNQPQHF
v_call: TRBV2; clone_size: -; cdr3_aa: CASRGVGSGANVLTF
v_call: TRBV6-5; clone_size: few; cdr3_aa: CACRGGGNNEKLFF
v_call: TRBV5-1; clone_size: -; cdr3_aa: CASSLRGETQYF
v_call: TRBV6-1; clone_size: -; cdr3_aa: CASSGAGREQYF